These T cell receptor beta chains were read from a single sample in a study of blood T cells in healthy people across ages. MiXCR was run by TCRdb on the 5' RACE reads, yielding one entry per CDR3 protein. This table has almost 300,000 distinct CDR3 sequences, about 25% appearing once. The sequencing input was blood. Receptors originate from a woman aged 70 to 79 in good health. CDR3s include the opening cysteine and the closing phenylalanine or tryptophan. A D gene is named only where the DNA matches it firmly. The size of a clone is reported for some rows only, either as once, few or many, or as a class for expanded clones.

v_gene	d_gene	j_gene	abundance	CDR3aa	CDR3nt
TRBV25-1	TRBD2	TRBJ2-5	.	CASSESGRARETQYF	TGTGCCAGCAGTGAAAGCGGGAGGGCCAGGGAGACCCAGTACTTC
TRBV28	TRBD1	TRBJ1-1	few	CVSSPTGQGNTEAFF	TGTGTCAGCAGTCCCACGGGACAGGGGAACACTGAAGCTTTCTTT
TRBV13	.	TRBJ2-7	many	CASSPTSRRTFPSSYEQYF	TGTGCCAGCAGCCCCACGAGCCGCCGAACATTCCCGAGCTCCTACGAGCAGTACTTC
TRBV3-1	TRBD1	TRBJ1-3	.	CASSPWTGGTSGNTIYF	TGTGCCAGCAGCCCCTGGACAGGGGGCACCTCTGGAAACACCATATATTTT
TRBV7-9	.	TRBJ2-3	.	CASSPRQDTDTQYF	TGTGCCAGCAGTCCCCGACAGGACACAGATACGCAGTATTTT
TRBV4-1	.	TRBJ1-5	many	CASSQVSQDPQHF	TGCGCCAGCAGCCAAGTCTCCCAGGACCCCCAGCATTTT
TRBV5-6	TRBD1	TRBJ1-5	once	CASSLWTGGLGQPQHF	TGTGCCAGCAGCTTGTGGACAGGGGGCTTGGGTCAGCCCCAGCATTTT
TRBV6-6	.	TRBJ1-3	once	CASSYGLTSSGNTIYF	TGTGCCAGCAGTTACGGTCTTACAAGCTCTGGAAACACCATATATTTT
TRBV20-1	TRBD2	TRBJ2-2	.	CSARAGAGTGELFF	TGCAGTGCGAGAGCGGGAGCGGGCACCGGGGAGCTGTTTTTT
TRBV7-2	.	TRBJ2-3	.	CASSSRPPPFTQYF	TGTGCCAGCAGCTCGAGACCACCCCCATTTACGCAGTATTTT
TRBV7-8	TRBD2	TRBJ2-2	few	CASGEGTTGELFF	TGTGCCAGCGGGGAGGGGACGACCGGGGAGCTGTTTTTT
TRBV7-2	TRBD1	TRBJ1-1	few	CASSVRTGVNTEAFF	TGTGCCAGCAGCGTAAGGACAGGGGTGAACACTGAAGCTTTCTTT
TRBV2	.	TRBJ2-5	few	CASSWRGETQYF	TGTGCCAGCTCTTGGCGAGGAGAGACCCAGTACTTC
TRBV11-2	.	TRBJ2-3	.	CASSLASLSSDTQYF	TGTGCCAGCAGCTTAGCCTCGCTTTCGTCAGATACGCAGTATTTT
TRBV3-1	TRBD1	TRBJ1-1	once	CASSHADRDTEAFF	TGTGCCAGCAGCCACGCCGACAGGGACACTGAAGCTTTCTTT
TRBV7-2	TRBD1	TRBJ2-5	few	CASSPDRAIETQYF	TGTGCCAGCAGTCCTGACAGGGCAATAGAGACCCAGTACTTC
TRBV5-1	.	TRBJ2-1	few	CASSPMGSGSHEQFF	TGCGCCAGCAGCCCGATGGGTTCGGGCTCCCATGAGCAGTTCTTC
TRBV27	TRBD2	TRBJ2-1	.	CASSPNSGRGNFNEQFF	TGTGCCAGCAGTCCGAATAGCGGGAGGGGAAATTTCAATGAGCAGTTCTTC
TRBV2	TRBD1	TRBJ2-1	.	CASQGDGRGEQFF	TGTGCCAGCCAGGGGGATGGTCGCGGTGAGCAGTTCTTC
TRBV12-3/TRBV12-4	.	TRBJ2-3	.	CASSLRLGSQYF	TGTGCCAGCTCCCTCAGGCTAGGATCGCAGTATTTT
TRBV27	.	TRBJ2-2	.	CASGPSGAGELFF	TGTGCCAGCGGACCCAGTGGGGCCGGGGAGCTGTTTTTT
TRBV24-1	.	TRBJ2-5	few	CATSDFGDRETQYF	TGTGCCACCAGTGATTTTGGAGATCGGGAGACCCAGTACTTC
TRBV6-2/TRBV6-3	.	TRBJ2-5	few	CAGREPKETQYF	TGTGCCGGCAGGGAGCCTAAAGAGACCCAGTACTTC
TRBV6-1	TRBD1	TRBJ2-3	.	CASSARTGDGDTRYF	TGTGCCAGCAGTGCACGGACAGGGGATGGAGATACGCGGTATTTT
TRBV11-3	TRBD1	TRBJ2-1	.	CASSLVGDRVDEQFF	TGTGCCAGCAGCTTAGTCGGGGACAGGGTCGATGAGCAGTTCTTC
TRBV6-2/TRBV6-3	.	TRBJ2-4	.	CASSYGFGGLAKNIQYF	TGTGCCAGCAGTTATGGTTTCGGCGGGCTAGCCAAAAACATTCAGTACTTC
TRBV11-2	TRBD2	TRBJ2-1	.	CASSPGTTEQFF	TGTGCCAGCAGCCCGGGGACTACAGAGCAGTTCTTC
TRBV12-3/TRBV12-4	.	TRBJ2-1	.	CASSFGQGIGEQFF	TGTGCCAGCAGTTTTGGGCAGGGGATAGGTGAGCAGTTCTTC
TRBV28	TRBD1	TRBJ2-5	.	CASSPPGTGVHKTQYF	TGTGCCAGCAGTCCACCGGGGACAGGGGTTCACAAGACCCAGTACTTC
TRBV7-9	TRBD1	TRBJ2-7	.	CANSLKTGEDYEQYF	TGTGCCAACAGTTTAAAAACAGGGGAAGACTACGAGCAGTACTTC
TRBV7-8	.	TRBJ1-6	.	CASSLVGGARDSPLHF	TGTGCCAGCAGCTTAGTTGGGGGGGCGCGGGATTCACCCCTCCACTTT
TRBV20-1	TRBD2	TRBJ2-1	few	CSAHRTSGRAFNEQFF	TGCAGTGCGCATCGGACTAGCGGGAGGGCCTTTAATGAGCAGTTCTTC
TRBV11-2	.	TRBJ1-1	.	CASSFNRDTEAFF	TGTGCCAGCAGCTTCAACCGGGACACTGAAGCTTTCTTT
TRBV6-1	.	TRBJ2-1	.	CASSPIGGDSGYNEQFF	TGTGCCAGCAGTCCCATAGGGGGGGACTCGGGTTACAATGAGCAGTTCTTC
TRBV3-1	.	TRBJ1-2	.	CASSQESLQEAYGYTF	TGTGCCAGCAGCCAAGAAAGCTTGCAAGAAGCCTATGGCTACACCTTC
TRBV20-1	.	TRBJ2-1	once	CSADTRVYNEQFF	TGCAGTGCCGACACCCGGGTCTACAATGAGCAGTTCTTC
TRBV4-2	TRBD1	TRBJ2-5	few	CASSHSSTGAGETQYF	TGTGCCAGCAGCCACTCTTCGACAGGGGCCGGGGAGACCCAGTACTTC
TRBV20-1	.	TRBJ2-3	few	CSASMVRILKTDTQYF	TGCAGTGCTAGCATGGTCAGGATCCTCAAGACAGATACGCAGTATTTT
TRBV3-1	TRBD1	TRBJ1-6	many	CASSHSDRVNSPLHF	TGTGCCAGCAGCCATTCGGACAGGGTTAATTCACCCCTCCACTTT
TRBV20-1	TRBD2	TRBJ2-1	.	CSAQPASGRFYNEQFF	TGCAGTGCTCAGCCGGCGAGCGGGAGGTTCTACAATGAGCAGTTCTTC
TRBV6-5	.	TRBJ1-1	few	CASGVQRNTEAFF	TGTGCCAGCGGTGTTCAGAGGAACACTGAAGCTTTCTTT
TRBV19	.	TRBJ2-4	.	CASSMPGGASKNIQYF	TGTGCCAGTAGTATGCCCGGAGGGGCTTCCAAAAACATTCAGTACTTC
TRBV9	TRBD1	TRBJ1-4	few	CASSRRPLGQGNEKLFF	TGTGCCAGCAGCAGAAGGCCCCTGGGACAGGGGAATGAAAAACTGTTTTTT
TRBV20-1	.	TRBJ1-4	few	CSARPPRVYEKLFF	TGCAGTGCCAGACCTCCCCGGGTTTATGAAAAACTGTTTTTT
TRBV12-3/TRBV12-4	TRBD1	TRBJ2-1	.	CASSQGGSSYNEQFF	TGTGCCAGCAGCCAAGGGGGCAGCTCCTACAATGAGCAGTTCTTC
TRBV9	TRBD2	TRBJ2-5	.	CASSVVGGQETQYF	TGTGCCAGCAGCGTAGTCGGGGGGCAAGAGACCCAGTACTTC
TRBV7-2	TRBD1	TRBJ1-2	.	CASTSQGPGGYTF	TGTGCCAGCACCTCACAGGGGCCCGGTGGCTACACCTTC
TRBV18	.	TRBJ1-1	few	CASSRTTQNTEAFF	TGTGCCAGCTCCCGGACAACCCAGAACACTGAAGCTTTCTTT
TRBV5-6	TRBD1	TRBJ1-5	few	CASSFFLGTENQPQHF	TGTGCCAGCAGCTTCTTTTTAGGGACAGAGAATCAGCCCCAGCATTTT
TRBV3-1	TRBD2	TRBJ2-5	.	CASSQDYGLATETQYF	TGTGCCAGCAGCCAAGATTATGGACTAGCTACGGAGACCCAGTACTTC
TRBV5-5	.	TRBJ1-1	many	CASSSITMKLTNTEAFF	TGTGCCAGCAGCTCGATAACGATGAAACTTACGAACACTGAAGCTTTCTTT
TRBV7-2	.	TRBJ1-1	.	CASSLPRGAGHTEAFF	TGTGCCAGCAGCCTACCGAGGGGGGCGGGTCACACTGAAGCTTTCTTT
TRBV20-1	.	TRBJ1-1	.	CSAEGGNTEAFF	TGCAGTGCCGAGGGCGGGAACACTGAAGCTTTCTTT
TRBV7-6	TRBD2	TRBJ2-7	.	CASSLGTSRGYEQYF	TGTGCCAGCAGCTTAGGGACTAGCAGAGGCTACGAGCAGTACTTC
TRBV3-1	.	TRBJ2-5	few	CASSQEPAESETQYF	TGTGCCAGCAGCCAAGAACCAGCCGAGAGTGAGACCCAGTACTTC
TRBV29-1	.	TRBJ2-2	.	CSVAPGSRGGELFF	TGCAGCGTTGCCCCAGGGTCAAGGGGCGGGGAGCTGTTTTTT
TRBV5-1	.	TRBJ2-5	few	CASSFGSTAQETQYF	TGCGCCAGCAGCTTTGGGTCGACAGCCCAAGAGACCCAGTACTTC
TRBV7-9	.	TRBJ2-5	.	CASSSALTTGGEQETQYF	TGTGCCAGCAGCTCAGCGCTCACGACTGGGGGCGAACAAGAGACCCAGTACTTC